The 11 T cell receptor beta chains below were found in one sample sequenced in a study of blood T cell repertoires in COVID-19. The repertoire was sequenced with immunoSEQ multiplex PCR; TCRdb's copy has only in-frame clones and lacks some. This table has roughly 160,000 clones, about four fifths appearing once. The sequencing input was peripheral blood. Every receptor here comes from a woman between 65 and 79 years old who had recovered from COVID-19.

The gene calls are TRBV28 and TRBJ1-3; no reliable D call. Per the germline V gene, CDR1 is MDHEN and CDR2 is SYDVKM. The CDR3 totals 16 residues. The V and J ends lost 7 bases and 0 bases respectively, with 16 bases between them. CDR3 loop: CASTLPRVTSGNTIYF. In nucleotides, the CDR3 is TGTGCCAGCACCCTTCCCCGGGTGACCTCTGGAAACACCATATATTTT.

The chain combines TRBV18 with TRBJ1-1, with D perhaps matching TRBD1 (6 bases). The CDR3 contains 15 residues. Deletions cut 3 bases from V and 0 bases from J, with 11 bases between. CDR1 and CDR2 (germline): KGHSH, LQKENI. CDR3 loop: CASSPSTGLNTEAFF. The CDR3 nucleotides are TGTGCCAGCTCACCCTCGACAGGACTGAACACTGAAGCTTTCTTT. Using reference TRBV18 and TRBJ1-1 for the parts outside the CDR3, the full variable domain is NAGVMQNPRHLVRRRGQEARLRCSPMKGHSHVYWYRQLPEEGLKFMVYLQKENIIDESGMPKERFSAEFPKEGPSILRIQQVVRGDSAAYFCASSPSTGLNTEAFFGQGTRLTVV.

This chain joins TRBV4-2 and TRBJ1-1; possibly TRBD1 for D (6 bases). The V gene's germline CDR1 is LGHNA and CDR2 YNFKEQ. Trimming removed 4 bases from V and 0 bases from J, with 15 bases in between. CDR3 length: 16 residues. This chain's CDR3 is CASSRGTGPMNTEAFF. CDR3 bases: TGTGCCAGCAGCCGGGGAACAGGGCCCATGAACACTGAAGCTTTCTTT.

The genes are TRBV7-3 and TRBJ2-1, with 8 positions matching TRBD2. The CDR3 is 16 amino acids. V gave up 2 bases and J gave up 8 bases; unmatched junction bases: 11. Germline-derived CDR1 and CDR2 are SGHTA and FQGTGA. CDR3 nucleotides: TGTGCCAGCAGCTTACGTCCCGGGACTAGTTGGCATGAGCAGTTCTTC. Translation: CASSLRPGTSWHEQFF.

J is TRBJ2-2 and V is TRBV10-1; 8 bases fit TRBD1. Germline V CDR1 and CDR2: WNHNN, SYGVQD (reference sequence). The CDR3 runs to 15 residues. Unmatched junction bases numbered 2, after V lost 3 bases and J lost 2 bases. The CDR3 protein is CASSDRGQNTGELFF. The DNA for the CDR3 is TGCGCCAGCAGTGACAGGGGGCAAAACACCGGGGAGCTGTTTTTT.

This clone was counted once. The identical CDR3 is also encoded by other nucleotide sequences in the sample. The chain recombines TRBV7-3 with TRBJ2-3, with D possibly being TRBD1 (5 bases). Between the trimmed V and J ends, which lost 2 bases and 6 bases, there was a span of 12 bases. Germline V CDR1 and CDR2: SGHTA, FQGTGA. This CDR3 region has 14 residues. CDR3 region: CASSLGPQVDTQYF. CDR3 nucleotide sequence: TGTGCCAGCAGCTTAGGGCCACAGGTGGATACGCAGTATTTT.

The chain links TRBV2 to TRBJ1-5; 9 nucleotides match TRBD1. The CDR3 is 14 amino acids. J gave up 5 bases and V 4 bases, and 3 bases lay outside the gene matches. Germline lookup yields CDR1 SNHLY and CDR2 FYNNEI. The CDR3: CASSGGQGDQPQHF. The CDR3 DNA reads as TGTGCCAGCAGTGGGGGACAGGGCGATCAGCCCCAGCATTTT.

J is TRBJ1-1 and V is TRBV5-1; D call uncertain. V was clipped by 4 bases and J by 0 bases, with 7 bases between them. CDR1 SGHRS and CDR2 YFSETQ come from the germline V gene. CDR3 length: 13 residues. CDR3 sequence (DNA): TGCGCCAGCAGCCGGGAAATGAACACTGAAGCTTTCTTT. It specifies CASSREMNTEAFF.

Notes on this clone: Other DNA sequences in this specimen translate into the identical CDR3. The DNA of the CDR3 is TGTGCCAGCAGCTCACAGGGGGGGACTGAAGCTTTCTTT. Amino acid sequence: CASSSQGGTEAFF. The V and J genes are TRBV7-3 and TRBJ1-1; 8 bases agree with TRBD1. Germline V gene data show CDR1 as SGHTA and CDR2 as FQGTGA. This CDR3 is 13 amino acids long. V lost 4 bases to trimming and J lost 5 bases; unmatched junction nucleotides: 3. The variable domain in full, with the rest retrieved from reference TRBV7-3 and TRBJ1-1, is GAGVSQTPSNKVTEKGKYVELRCDPISGHTALYWYRQSLGQGPEFLIYFQGTGAADDSGLPNDRFFAVRPEGSVSTLKIQRTERGDSAVYLCASSSQGGTEAFFGQGTRLTVV.

This CDR3 reads CASSQETGALYGYTF. The CDR3 nucleotides are TGCGCCAGCAGCCAAGAAACGGGAGCATTATATGGCTACACCTTC. This sequence joins TRBV4-3 and TRBJ1-2, with no clear D. Germline CDR1 LGHNA, CDR2 YSLEER. The V end lost 0 bases, the J end lost 5 bases, and 13 bases lay between the germline ends. The CDR3 is made up of 15 amino acids.

The chain is built from TRBV5-1 and TRBJ2-1, with D possibly being TRBD1 (6 bases). The V end was cut by 3 bases, the J end by 9 bases, with 16 bases between. In germline, CDR1 is SGHRS, CDR2 YFSETQ. The CDR3 runs 14 residues. In DNA, the CDR3 is TGCGCCAGCAGCTCATACGACCCCAGGGGTGAGCAGTTCTTC. It specifies CASSSYDPRGEQFF.